The sequence of this T cell receptor beta chain was determined in a study of CD8+ T cells in alopecia areata. Findings and caveats of the study: Whereas mice showed it more clearly, TCR sharing across patients was murkier, possibly because of HLA. Affected lesional scalp, above all in alopecia totalis/universalis, was more clonal than normal scalp. Scalp sample data also include resident alphabeta T cells from normal skin.

Comment on this clone: The antigen is unknown.

PBMCs yielded sorted CD4+ and CD8+ T cells. Following extraction, RNA underwent reverse transcription to cDNA, which served as the sequencing template. Measured with immunoSEQ multiplex PCR; TCRdb has only the in-frame clones, and not every one. The sample holds more than 90,000 clones, approximately 60% seen once. Deletions cut 6 bases from V and 4 bases from J, with 19 bases between. The CDR3 totals 16 residues. Germline-derived CDR1 and CDR2 are SGHRS and YFSETQ. This receptor was taken from a human donor in good health. The chain is built from TRBV5-1 and TRBJ2-2, with D possibly being TRBD2 (5 bases). The sequenced material came from CD4+ T cells sorted from blood. DNA for the CDR3: TGCGCCAGCAACTACGGGGTTGTAACGGTCACCGGGGAGCTGTTTTTT. Encoded protein: CASNYGVVTVTGELFF.